This T cell receptor beta chain stems from a study of shared clonotypes between healthy human individuals. The study's findings and limits: Rarefaction curves obtained for sorted subsets showed sequencing incomplete despite large depth. Naive subsets, compared against memory subsets, generally had larger estimated richness values. Blood alone was sampled, and tissue repertoires likely differ.

In the naive CD8 group, cells lacked CD45RO and were positively selected for CCR7, so terminally differentiated effector memory CD45RA+ cells were left out. Per germline, CDR1 PRHDT and CDR2 FYEKMQ (reference sequence). Trimming took 0 bases from V and 6 from J, leaving 21 bases between them. This CDR3 region has 17 residues. Several immunoSEQ plates held equal portions of the genomic DNA taken from each subset. Profiling relied on immunoSEQ multiplex PCR, and the TCRdb table lists in-frame clones only, not all of them. The sample holds about 610,000 clones, 90% to 97% seen once. To note about this clone: Its antigen is still unknown.

This TCR was recovered from a woman aged 25 to 39 in good health. The chain employs TRBV13 and TRBJ2-7; the D gene is possibly TRBD1 (6 bases). Material: naive CD8+ T cells sorted from blood. The DNA for the CDR3 is TGTGCCAGCAGCTTAGGCCTAGGGGGAAGGAGACCCTCCGAGCAGTACTTC. Encoded protein: CASSLGLGGRRPSEQYF.